This entry is about one TCR beta chain. No antigen is known for it. Some clones are missing from TCRdb's copy, which holds only in-frame ones; the method was immunoSEQ multiplex PCR. The data show some 100,000 clones, about 91% seen once. The sample belongs to a study of siplizumab effects on memory and regulatory T cells. Study findings and constraints: Apparently more diverse than memory cells, naive T cells also seemed major alloresponse contributors.

From germline, CDR1 is SGHNT and CDR2 YYREEE (reference sequence). The CDR3 spans 19 residues. V shed 3 bases and J 4 bases; nucleotides not matched to a gene: 14. This TCR derives from a human donor in good health. This chain joins TRBV5-4 and TRBJ2-5, with TRBD2 matching over 14 bases. The sequenced sample was Tregs sorted from blood. DNA of the CDR3: TGTGCCAGCAGCTCGTTGGATACGACTAGCGGGAGGGAGAGAGAGACCCAGTACTTC. Protein: CASSSLDTTSGRERETQYF.